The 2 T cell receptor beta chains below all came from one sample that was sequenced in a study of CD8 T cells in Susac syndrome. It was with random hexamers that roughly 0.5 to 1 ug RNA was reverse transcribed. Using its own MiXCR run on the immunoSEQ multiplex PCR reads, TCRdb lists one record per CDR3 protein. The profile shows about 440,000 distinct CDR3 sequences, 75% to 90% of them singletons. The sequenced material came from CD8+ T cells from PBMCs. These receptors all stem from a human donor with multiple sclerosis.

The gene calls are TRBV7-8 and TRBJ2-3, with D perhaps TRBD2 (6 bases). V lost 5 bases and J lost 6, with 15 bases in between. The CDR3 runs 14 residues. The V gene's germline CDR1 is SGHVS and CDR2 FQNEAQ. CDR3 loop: CASSRWDLWDTQYF. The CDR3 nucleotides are TGTGCCAGCAGCCGCTGGGACTTGTGGGATACGCAGTATTTT.

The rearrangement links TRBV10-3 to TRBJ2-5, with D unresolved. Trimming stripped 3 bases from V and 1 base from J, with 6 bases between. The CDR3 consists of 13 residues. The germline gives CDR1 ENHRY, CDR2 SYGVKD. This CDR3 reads CAISDGIQETQYF. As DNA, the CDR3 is TGTGCCATCAGTGATGGGATCCAAGAGACCCAGTACTTC.